This T cell receptor beta chain was captured by sequencing in a study of tumor and adjacent non-tumor tissue in lung cancer. Across the whole study: Around 4 million productive TCRbeta reads were obtained per sample on average.

Germline values: CDR1 WSHSY, CDR2 SAAADI. CDR3 length: 15 residues. The library came from three nested PCR rounds adapted from ARM-PCR protocols. TCRdb re-called the multiplex PCR reads with MiXCR, one entry per CDR3 protein. The sample holds tens of thousands of distinct CDR3 sequences; approximately 59% are singletons and the top ten take over 15%. About this clonotype: Its specificity is unknown. One end of the junction does not line up with germline, which may come from a read error.

Study findings and constraints: Compared with tumor, normal lung showed significantly lower TCR diversity.

RNA was extracted from bulk tissue without any cell sorting. This non-tumor lung sample came from over 3 cm beyond the tumor edge. The sample taken for sequencing was distant non-tumor lung tissue. This receptor was obtained from a woman aged 40 to 55 with non-small cell lung cancer. This chain links TRBV10-2 with TRBJ2-3; perhaps TRBD1 as D (6 bases). The CDR3 loop reads CASGPDRSGTVTQYF. DNA for the CDR3: TGCGCCAGCGGCCCCGACAGGTCAGGTACAGTTACGCAGTATTTT.